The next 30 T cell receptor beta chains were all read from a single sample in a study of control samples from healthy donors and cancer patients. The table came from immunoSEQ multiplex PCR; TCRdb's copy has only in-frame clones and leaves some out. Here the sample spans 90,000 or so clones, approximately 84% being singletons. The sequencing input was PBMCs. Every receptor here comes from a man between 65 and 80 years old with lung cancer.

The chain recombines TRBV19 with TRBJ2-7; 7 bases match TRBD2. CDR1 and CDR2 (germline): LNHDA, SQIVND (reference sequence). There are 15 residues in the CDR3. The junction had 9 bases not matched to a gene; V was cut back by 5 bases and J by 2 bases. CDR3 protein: CASSLGRGVTYEQYF. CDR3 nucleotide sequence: TGTGCCAGTAGTCTCGGTCGGGGGGTAACCTACGAGCAGTACTTC.

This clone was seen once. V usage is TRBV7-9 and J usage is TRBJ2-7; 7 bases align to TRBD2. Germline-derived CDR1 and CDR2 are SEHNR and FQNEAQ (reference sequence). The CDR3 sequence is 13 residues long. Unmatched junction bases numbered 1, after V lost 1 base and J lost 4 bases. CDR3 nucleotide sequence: TGTGCCAGCAGCTTAGTGGGAGGGTACGAGCAGTACTTC. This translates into CASSLVGGYEQYF.

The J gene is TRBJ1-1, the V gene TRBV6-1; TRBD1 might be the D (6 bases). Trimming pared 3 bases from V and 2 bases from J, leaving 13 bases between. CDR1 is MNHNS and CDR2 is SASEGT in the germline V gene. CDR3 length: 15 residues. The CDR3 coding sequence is TGTGCCAGCAGTGATGTGGGACATGTTAACACTGAAGCTTTCTTT. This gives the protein CASSDVGHVNTEAFF.

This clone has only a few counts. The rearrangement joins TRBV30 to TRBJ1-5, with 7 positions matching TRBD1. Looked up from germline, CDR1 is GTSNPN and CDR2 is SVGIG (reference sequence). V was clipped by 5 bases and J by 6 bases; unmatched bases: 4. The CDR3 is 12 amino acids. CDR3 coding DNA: TGTGCCTGGGACAGGGCGGGTCAGCCCCAGCATTTT. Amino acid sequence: CAWDRAGQPQHF.

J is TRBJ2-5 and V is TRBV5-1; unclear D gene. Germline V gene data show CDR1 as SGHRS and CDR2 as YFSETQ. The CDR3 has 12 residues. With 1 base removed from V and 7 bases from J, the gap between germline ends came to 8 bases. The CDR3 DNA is TGCGCCAGCAGCTTGTCAGGAGCGACCCAGTACTTC. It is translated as CASSLSGATQYF.

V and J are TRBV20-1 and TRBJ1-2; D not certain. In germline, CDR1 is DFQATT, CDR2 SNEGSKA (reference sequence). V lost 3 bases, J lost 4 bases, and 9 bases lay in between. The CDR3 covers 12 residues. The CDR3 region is CSASPDTYGYTF. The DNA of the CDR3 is TGCAGTGCTAGTCCCGACACCTATGGCTACACCTTC.

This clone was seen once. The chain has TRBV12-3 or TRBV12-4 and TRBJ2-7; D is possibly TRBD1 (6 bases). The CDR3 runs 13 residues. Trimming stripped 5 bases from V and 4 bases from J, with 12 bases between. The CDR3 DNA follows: TGTGCCAGCAGTGCCTACAGGGAGTACGAGCAGTACTTC. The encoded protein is CASSAYREYEQYF.

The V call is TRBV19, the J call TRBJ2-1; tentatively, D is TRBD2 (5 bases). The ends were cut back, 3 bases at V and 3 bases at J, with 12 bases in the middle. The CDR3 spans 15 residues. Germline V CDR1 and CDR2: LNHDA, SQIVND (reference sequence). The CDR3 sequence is CASSISTGIYNEQFF. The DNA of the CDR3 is TGTGCCAGTAGTATCTCCACGGGGATCTACAATGAGCAGTTCTTC. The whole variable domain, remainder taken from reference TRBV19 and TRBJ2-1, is DGGITQSPKYLFRKEGQNVTLSCEQNLNHDAMYWYRQDPGQGLRLIYYSQIVNDFQKGDIAEGYSVSREKKESFPLTVTSAQKNPTAFYLCASSISTGIYNEQFFGPGTRLTVL.

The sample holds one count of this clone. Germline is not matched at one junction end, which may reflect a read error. The CDR3 DNA reads as TGTGCCAGCAGCTTATACACTTCCTCCAATGAGCAGTTCTTC. Translated, it gives CASSLYTSSNEQFF. The chain joins TRBV7-9 to TRBJ2-1; no clear D gene. CDR3 length equals 14 residues. The germline CDR1 and CDR2 sequences are SEHNR and FQNEAQ (reference sequence).

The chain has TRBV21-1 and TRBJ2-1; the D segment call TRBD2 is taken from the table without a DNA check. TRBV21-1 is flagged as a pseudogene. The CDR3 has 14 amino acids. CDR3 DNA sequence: TGTGCCAGCAGCCCCCCCCTCTCCTATCATGAGCAGTTCTTC. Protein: CASSPPLSYHEQFF.

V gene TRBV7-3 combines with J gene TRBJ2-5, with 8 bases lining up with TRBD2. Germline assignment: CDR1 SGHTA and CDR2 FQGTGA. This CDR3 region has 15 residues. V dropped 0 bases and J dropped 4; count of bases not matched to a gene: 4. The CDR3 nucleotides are TGTGCCAGCAGCTTAACAGGCGGGACTAGAGAGACCCAGTACTTC. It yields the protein CASSLTGGTRETQYF.

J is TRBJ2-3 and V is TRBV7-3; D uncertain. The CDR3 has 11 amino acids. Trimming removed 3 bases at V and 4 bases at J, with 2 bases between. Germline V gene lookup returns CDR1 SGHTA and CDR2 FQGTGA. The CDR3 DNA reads TGTGCCAGCAGCTTCTCAGATACGCAGTATTTT. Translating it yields CASSFSDTQYF.

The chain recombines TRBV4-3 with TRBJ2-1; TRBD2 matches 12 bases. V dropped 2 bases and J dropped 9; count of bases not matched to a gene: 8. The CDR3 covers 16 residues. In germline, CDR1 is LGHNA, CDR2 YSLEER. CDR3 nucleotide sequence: TGCGCCAGCAGCCAACTTCTAGCGGGGGGGCCGGGTGAGCAGTTCTTC. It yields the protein CASSQLLAGGPGEQFF.

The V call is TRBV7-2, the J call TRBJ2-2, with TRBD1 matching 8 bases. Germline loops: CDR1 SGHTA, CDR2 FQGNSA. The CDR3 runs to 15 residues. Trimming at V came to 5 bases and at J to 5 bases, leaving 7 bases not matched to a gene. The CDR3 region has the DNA TGTGCCAGCAGCCTCCGCAGGGGGCTTACCGGGGAGCTGTTTTTT. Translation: CASSLRRGLTGELFF.

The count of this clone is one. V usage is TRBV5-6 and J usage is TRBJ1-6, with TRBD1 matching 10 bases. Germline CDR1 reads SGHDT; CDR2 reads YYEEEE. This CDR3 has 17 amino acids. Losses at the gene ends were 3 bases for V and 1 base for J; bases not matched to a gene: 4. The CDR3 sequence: CASSYWTGGSYNSPLHF. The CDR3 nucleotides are TGTGCCAGCAGCTACTGGACAGGGGGATCCTATAATTCACCCCTCCACTTT.

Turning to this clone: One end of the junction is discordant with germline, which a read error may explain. This CDR3 reads CASSLGTIFTGELFF. As DNA, the CDR3 is TGTGCTAGCAGCTTGGGGACCATTTTCACCGGGGAGCTGTTTTTT. This chain connects TRBV7-7 to TRBJ2-2; D may match TRBD1 or TRBD2 (5 bases each). CDR3 length equals 15 residues. Germline CDR1 SSHAT, CDR2 FNYEAQ (reference sequence).

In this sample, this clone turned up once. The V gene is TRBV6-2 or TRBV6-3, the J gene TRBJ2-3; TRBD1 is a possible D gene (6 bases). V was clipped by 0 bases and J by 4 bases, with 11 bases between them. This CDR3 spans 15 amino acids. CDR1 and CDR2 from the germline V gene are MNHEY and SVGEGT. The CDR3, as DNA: TGTGCCAGCAGTTACTCACAGGGTTGGTCAGATACGCAGTATTTT. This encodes CASSYSQGWSDTQYF.

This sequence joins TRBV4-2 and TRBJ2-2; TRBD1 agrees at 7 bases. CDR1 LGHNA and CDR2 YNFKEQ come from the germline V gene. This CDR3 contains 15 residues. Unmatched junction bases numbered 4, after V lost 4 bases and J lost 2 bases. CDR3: CASSRQGENTGELFF. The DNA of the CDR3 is TGTGCCAGCAGCCGACAGGGAGAAAACACCGGGGAGCTGTTTTTT.

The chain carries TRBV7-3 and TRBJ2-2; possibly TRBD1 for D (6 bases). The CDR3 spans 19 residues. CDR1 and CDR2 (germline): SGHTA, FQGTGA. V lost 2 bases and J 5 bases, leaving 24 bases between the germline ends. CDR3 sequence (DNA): TGTGCCAGCAGCTTAGCTTTGGGGGCCTCCCATCGATTAACCGGGGAGCTGTTTTTT. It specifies CASSLALGASHRLTGELFF.

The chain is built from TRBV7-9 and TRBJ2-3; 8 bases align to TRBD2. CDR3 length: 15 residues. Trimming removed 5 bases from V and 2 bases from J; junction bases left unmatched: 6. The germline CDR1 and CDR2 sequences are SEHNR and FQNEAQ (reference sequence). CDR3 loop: CASSSTSGPTDTQYF. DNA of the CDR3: TGTGCCAGCAGCAGCACTAGCGGACCCACAGATACGCAGTATTTT.

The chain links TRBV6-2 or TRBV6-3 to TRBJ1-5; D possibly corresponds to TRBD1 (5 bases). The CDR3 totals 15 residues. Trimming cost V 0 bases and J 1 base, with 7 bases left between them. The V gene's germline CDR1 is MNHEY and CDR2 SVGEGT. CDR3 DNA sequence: TGTGCCAGCAGTTACTCGGGACGGAGCAATCAGCCCCAGCATTTT. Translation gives CASSYSGRSNQPQHF.

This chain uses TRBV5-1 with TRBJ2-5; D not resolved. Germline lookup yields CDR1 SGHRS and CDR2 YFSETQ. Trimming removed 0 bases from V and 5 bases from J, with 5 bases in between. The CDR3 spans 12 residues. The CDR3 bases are TGCGCCAGCAGCTTGGAGTGGGAGACCCAGTACTTC. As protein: CASSLEWETQYF.

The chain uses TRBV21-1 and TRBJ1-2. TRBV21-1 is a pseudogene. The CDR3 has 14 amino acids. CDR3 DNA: TGTGCCAGCAGCAAAGACCGGGACGGGGGTGGCTACACCTTC. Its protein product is CASSKDRDGGGYTF.

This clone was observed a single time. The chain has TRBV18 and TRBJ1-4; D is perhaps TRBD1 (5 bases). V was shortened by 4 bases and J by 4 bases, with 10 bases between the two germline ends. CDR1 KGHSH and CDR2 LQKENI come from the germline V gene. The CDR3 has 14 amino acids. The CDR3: CASSRGLLNEKLFF. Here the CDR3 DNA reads TGTGCCAGCTCACGGGGCCTCCTTAATGAAAAACTGTTTTTT.

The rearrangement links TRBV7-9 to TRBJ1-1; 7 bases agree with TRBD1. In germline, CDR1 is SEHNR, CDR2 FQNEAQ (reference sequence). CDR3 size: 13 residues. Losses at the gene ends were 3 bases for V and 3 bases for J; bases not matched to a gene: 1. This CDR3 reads CASSFTGDTEAFF. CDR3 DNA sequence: TGTGCCAGCAGCTTTACAGGGGACACTGAAGCTTTCTTT.

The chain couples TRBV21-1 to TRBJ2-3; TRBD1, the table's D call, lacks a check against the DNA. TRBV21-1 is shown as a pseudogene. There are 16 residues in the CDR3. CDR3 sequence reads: CASSPGTGISTDTQYF. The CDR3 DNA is TGTGCCAGCAGCCCCGGGACAGGGATTAGCACAGATACGCAGTATTTT.

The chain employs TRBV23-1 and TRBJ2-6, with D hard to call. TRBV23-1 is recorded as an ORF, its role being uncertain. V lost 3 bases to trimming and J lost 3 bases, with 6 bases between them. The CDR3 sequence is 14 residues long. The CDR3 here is CASSQGFGANVLTF. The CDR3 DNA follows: TGCGCCAGCAGTCAGGGTTTTGGGGCCAACGTCCTGACTTTC.

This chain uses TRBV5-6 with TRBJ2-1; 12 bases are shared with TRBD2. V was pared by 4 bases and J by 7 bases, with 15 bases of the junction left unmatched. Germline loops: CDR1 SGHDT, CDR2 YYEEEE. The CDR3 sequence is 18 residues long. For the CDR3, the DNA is TGTGCCAGCAGCCCCAAACTAGCGGGGGGACCCCGGGGTAATGAGCAGTTCTTC. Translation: CASSPKLAGGPRGNEQFF.

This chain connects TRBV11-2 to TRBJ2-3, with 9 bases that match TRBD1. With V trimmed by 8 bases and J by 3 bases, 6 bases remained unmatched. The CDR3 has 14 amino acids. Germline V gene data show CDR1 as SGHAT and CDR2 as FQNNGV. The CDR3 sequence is CASVPGQGTDTQYF. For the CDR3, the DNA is TGTGCCAGCGTACCGGGACAGGGTACAGATACGCAGTATTTT.

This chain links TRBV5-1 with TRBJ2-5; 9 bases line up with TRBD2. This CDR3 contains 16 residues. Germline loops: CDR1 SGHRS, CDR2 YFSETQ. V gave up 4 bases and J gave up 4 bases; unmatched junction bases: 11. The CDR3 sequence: CASSPGAGGQRETQYF. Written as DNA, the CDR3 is TGCGCCAGCAGCCCGGGGGCGGGGGGGCAGCGAGAGACCCAGTACTTC.